This entry lists 14 T cell receptor beta chains sequenced from one sample in a study of CD8+ T cells in alopecia areata. Treatment denoted: oral pan-JAK inhibitor, 5-10 mg twice daily. Following RNA extraction, reverse transcription yielded cDNA that acted as the sequencing template. Method: immunoSEQ multiplex PCR; TCRdb's copy keeps in-frame clones and lacks some. This table has approximately 200,000 clones, 45% to 75% appearing once. The sequences come from CD4+ T cells sorted from blood, collected at week 4, from a patient treated with tofacitinib. Receptors originate from a human donor with alopecia areata.

The rearrangement links TRBV7-9 to TRBJ2-3; no definite D call. This CDR3 has 18 residues. Germline V lookup: CDR1 SEHNR, CDR2 FQNEAQ (reference sequence). Trimming cost V 5 bases and J 4 bases, with 25 bases left between them. The CDR3, as DNA: TGTGCCAGCAGCCTGCGGTTCTCGGCAGGCAGACTTGCAGATACGCAGTATTTT. This codes for CASSLRFSAGRLADTQYF.

V is TRBV5-1 and J is TRBJ2-5; D may be TRBD1 or TRBD2 (5 bases each). CDR3 size: 14 residues. Germline V gives CDR1 SGHRS, CDR2 YFSETQ. Trimming removed 4 bases from V and 5 bases from J, with 15 bases in between. CDR3 sequence: CASSPVRGEETQYF. DNA of the CDR3: TGCGCCAGCAGCCCAGTAAGGGGAGAGGAGACCCAGTACTTC.

This clone was picked up a small number of times. V usage is TRBV28 and J usage is TRBJ2-3, with 8 bases aligning to TRBD2. The CDR3 runs to 16 residues. CDR1 is MDHEN and CDR2 is SYDVKM in the germline V gene. The trim removed 0 bases at V and 2 bases at J, leaving 4 bases unmatched. CDR3 bases: TGTGCCAGCAGTTTATGGCGGGAGGCACTCACAGATACGCAGTATTTT. Amino acid sequence: CASSLWREALTDTQYF.

V usage is TRBV4-1 and J usage is TRBJ2-7; TRBD1 matches at 10 bases. The CDR3 contains 15 residues. V dropped 4 bases and J dropped 4; count of bases not matched to a gene: 7. Per the germline V gene, CDR1 is MGHRA and CDR2 is YSYEKL. The CDR3 here is CASSLRRTGGYEQYF. CDR3 nucleotide sequence: TGCGCCAGCAGCCTCAGAAGGACAGGGGGATACGAGCAGTACTTC.

In regard to this clone: The sample holds other DNA sequences that translate to the same CDR3. The chain employs TRBV30 and TRBJ1-5; D possibly corresponds to TRBD1 (5 bases). Looked up from germline, CDR1 is GTSNPN and CDR2 is SVGIG (reference sequence). The ends were cut back, 0 bases at V and 2 bases at J, with 5 bases in the middle. This CDR3 is built from 13 residues. This CDR3 reads CAWSVGGNQPQHF. Written as DNA, the CDR3 is TGTGCCTGGAGTGTGGGGGGCAATCAGCCCCAGCATTTT.

This clone occurred a few times. J is TRBJ2-5 and V is TRBV29-1, with D perhaps matching TRBD1 (5 bases). This CDR3 comprises 13 residues. V was trimmed by 2 bases and J by 2 bases, leaving 9 bases between them. Germline V lookup: CDR1 SQVTM, CDR2 ANQGSEA. DNA of the CDR3: TGCAGCGTTGAAATTCCAGGGCAAGAGACCCAGTACTTC. As protein: CSVEIPGQETQYF.

The rearrangement joins TRBV28 to TRBJ2-1; 9 bases fit TRBD1. The CDR3 is 16 residues long. With V trimmed by 6 bases and J by 2 bases, 8 bases remained unmatched. Germline values: CDR1 MDHEN, CDR2 SYDVKM. CDR3 nucleotide sequence: TGTGCCAGCAGGTATACAGGGGGCGCGCCCTACAATGAGCAGTTCTTC. Translated: CASRYTGGAPYNEQFF.

This chain joins TRBV7-9 and TRBJ2-7, with 13 positions matching TRBD2. CDR1 and CDR2 (germline): SEHNR, FQNEAQ (reference sequence). The trim removed 3 bases at V and 6 bases at J, leaving 11 bases unmatched. The CDR3 length is 17 residues. The CDR3 DNA follows: TGTGCCAGCAGCTTCTATCCGGGACTAGCGGGAACCGGCGAGCAGTACTTC. Encoded protein: CASSFYPGLAGTGEQYF.

This clone was seen a single time. The genes are TRBV28 and TRBJ2-7, with D perhaps matching TRBD2 (7 bases). The V end lost 2 bases, the J end lost 5 bases, and 13 bases lay between the germline ends. The CDR3 extends over 14 amino acids. From germline, CDR1 is MDHEN and CDR2 SYDVKM. DNA for the CDR3: TGTGCCAGCAGTTTAGGGGGGGCGGTCAACGAGCAGTACTTC. Translation gives CASSLGGAVNEQYF.

The genes are TRBV5-1 and TRBJ2-1; no clear D. V lost 4 bases and J 9 bases, leaving 14 bases between the germline ends. Germline CDR1 reads SGHRS; CDR2 reads YFSETQ. The CDR3 totals 13 residues. CDR3 nucleotides: TGCGCCAGCAGCCTGGACCCCTTGAGTGAGCAGTTCTTC. This translates into CASSLDPLSEQFF.

The chain carries TRBV28 and TRBJ2-5, with 8 bases aligning to TRBD1. CDR3 length: 15 residues. Germline assignment: CDR1 MDHEN and CDR2 SYDVKM. V dropped 5 bases and J dropped 11; count of bases not matched to a gene: 16. The CDR3 DNA reads TGTGCCAGCAGTCAACCGGACAGGGTAAAAGGGGAGCAGTACTTC. Translated: CASSQPDRVKGEQYF.

This clone was detected only once. The chain uses TRBV30 and TRBJ2-3; TRBD1 matches 7 bases. V shed 3 bases, J shed 0 bases, and the junction held 6 bases outside the gene matches. The CDR3 contains 15 residues. Germline CDR1 GTSNPN, CDR2 SVGIG (reference sequence). For the CDR3, the DNA is TGTGCCTGGAGGGAACAGGGGATTAGCACAGATACGCAGTATTTT. It encodes CAWREQGISTDTQYF.

The table lists this clone with a few counts. The chain carries TRBV9 and TRBJ1-1; D remains ambiguous. V was cut by 4 bases and J by 6 bases, with 10 bases left in between. The CDR3 is made up of 12 amino acids. Germline values: CDR1 SGDLS, CDR2 YYNGEE. CDR3 in amino acids: CASSRSGPEAFF. The CDR3 bases are TGTGCCAGCAGCAGGAGTGGGCCTGAAGCTTTCTTT.

The chain is built from TRBV29-1 and TRBJ1-1, with a possible D match to TRBD1 (6 bases). Germline CDR1 reads SQVTM; CDR2 reads ANQGSEA. The CDR3 is made up of 13 amino acids. Trimming cost V 7 bases and J 1 base, with 13 bases left between them. The CDR3 nucleotides are TGCAGCGCGGTAACAGGGAGGAACACTGAAGCTTTCTTT. Amino acid sequence: CSAVTGRNTEAFF.